The entry that follows covers one T cell receptor beta chain sequence. The trim removed 4 bases at V and 4 bases at J, leaving 1 base unmatched. CDR3 size: 14 residues. Germline CDR1 and CDR2: SGHTA and FQGTGA. This record belongs to a study of blood T cell repertoires in COVID-19. Individuals aged about 18 to 90 years were recruited from some 26 US areas. Clinical histories supplied by participants themselves formed the basis of cohort assignment. In the original workflow: Researchers report that nucleated cell counts were estimated from reference gene primer amplification. The protocol was immunoSEQ multiplex PCR, while the TCRdb copy is restricted to in-frame clones and leaves out a portion. V and J calls and clone size are copied from that table; D and trimming were computed from the DNA. The data contain some 180,000 clones, 75% to 90% of them singletons.

This rearrangement joins TRBV7-3 to TRBJ2-2, with TRBD1 matching 9 bases. The sequence was collected from a man in his forties who had recovered from COVID-19. Sequencing used PBMCs or T cells enriched from blood (not recorded which). Here the CDR3 reads CASSSDRGTGELFF. In DNA, the CDR3 is TGTGCCAGCAGCTCGGACAGGGGCACCGGGGAGCTGTTTTTT. The full variable domain, with the rest looked up from reference TRBV7-3 and TRBJ2-2, is GAGVSQTPSNKVTEKGKYVELRCDPISGHTALYWYRQSLGQGPEFLIYFQGTGAADDSGLPNDRFFAVRPEGSVSTLKIQRTERGDSAVYLCASSSDRGTGELFFGEGSRLTVL.